What follows describes a single T cell receptor (beta chain). The junction shows a germline mismatch at one end, possibly a read error. This CDR3 contains 14 residues. Germline V CDR1 and CDR2: DFQATT, SNEGSKA (reference sequence). Using a J-beta primer mix together with a sample-barcoded 5' primer, a second PCR was run for about 6 to 12 cycles. TCRdb processed the 5' RACE reads anew with MiXCR; each CDR3 protein has one entry. In the table there are 850,000 to 950,000 distinct CDR3 sequences, around 28% of which are singletons. The data derive from a study of blood T cells in healthy people across ages.

This chain joins TRBV20-1 and TRBJ2-3, with D perhaps TRBD2 (5 bases). The specimen was blood. The clonotype originates from a woman over 75 in good health. CDR3: CSASFWETPDTQYF. DNA of the CDR3: TGCAGTGCTAGTTTTTGGGAGACCCCAGATACACAGTATTTT.